A selection of T cell receptor beta chains follows, all from one sample in a study of blood T cell repertoires in COVID-19. Assay used: immunoSEQ multiplex PCR; TCRdb lists only in-frame clones, some missing. The sample yields about 230,000 clones, 75% to 85% seen once. The sample taken for sequencing was peripheral blood. The receptors were gathered from a woman aged 45-59 years with acute or convalescent COVID-19. Each CDR3 is given with its conserved first and last residue. D genes are given only for firm matches. Clone size is not always given. Where it is, it says once, few, many or a class for expanded clones.

TRBJ1-1,TRBV6-5,NA,TRBD1,TGTGCCAGCAGAGGACAGGGACCGAACACTGAAGCTTTCTTT,CASRGQGPNTEAFF
TRBJ1-2,TRBV4-1,NA,NA,TGCGCCAGCAGCCAAGATCGAGGACAACTTTCCTACACCTTC,CASSQDRGQLSYTF
TRBJ2-5,TRBV6-1,NA,TRBD1,TGTGCCAGCAGTGAAAGGGGTACCACAGGGGGCCCACGGGAGACCCAGTACTTC,CASSERGTTGGPRETQYF
TRBJ2-2,TRBV19,NA,TRBD1,TGTGCCAGTAGTTTCCAAGGGGGCTCCGGGGAGCTGTTTTTT,CASSFQGGSGELFF
TRBJ2-3,TRBV5-1,NA,NA,TGCGCCAGCAAGGGGGGGGGCCCAAGCACAGATACGCAGTATTTT,CASKGGGPSTDTQYF
TRBJ1-2,TRBV24-1,NA,TRBD1,TGTGCCACCAGTGATTCGCGACAGGGGTTTGGCTACACCTTC,CATSDSRQGFGYTF
TRBJ1-2,TRBV12-3/TRBV12-4,once,TRBD1,TGTGCCAGCAGTACCCGACAGGGTGGTGGCTACACCTTC,CASSTRQGGGYTF
TRBJ1-5,TRBV5-1,NA,NA,TGCGCCAGCAGCTTGGGGCCAGGGGATTATCAGCCCCAGCATTTT,CASSLGPGDYQPQHF
TRBJ2-2,TRBV7-9,NA,NA,TGTGCCAGCAGCTTAGTTCCAGCGAACACCGGGGAGCTGTTTTTT,CASSLVPANTGELFF
TRBJ1-2,TRBV7-9,NA,TRBD1,TGTGCCAGCAGCGTCGGACAGGGGGGCTCTAACTATGGCTACACCTTC,CASSVGQGGSNYGYTF
TRBJ2-5,TRBV5-1,NA,TRBD1,TGCGCCAGCACAAGACAGGGTTTACAAGAGACCCAGTACTTC,CASTRQGLQETQYF
TRBJ1-2,TRBV24-1,NA,NA,TGTGCCACCAGTGATTTGGACAGTGTCTATGGCTACACCTTC,CATSDLDSVYGYTF
TRBJ2-1,TRBV24-1,NA,TRBD2,TGTGCCACCAGTGAGGTAGCGGGAGGGCCCTACAATGAGCAGTTCTTC,CATSEVAGGPYNEQFF
TRBJ1-5,TRBV28,NA,TRBD1,TGTGCCAGCAATGCACCTCGGGACAGGGTCAATCAGCCCCAGCATTTT,CASNAPRDRVNQPQHF
TRBJ1-3,TRBV6-5,NA,TRBD1,TGTGCCAGCAGTTTACAGGGGGTCGGAAACACCATATATTTT,CASSLQGVGNTIYF
TRBJ1-1,TRBV4-2,NA,NA,TGTGCCAGCAGCCAAGACCCGGGACGGGGGGGGAACACTGAAGCTTTCTTT,CASSQDPGRGGNTEAFF
TRBJ1-3,TRBV6-5,NA,NA,TGTGCCAGCCGCGTCACTGTAGGGAGAGGAAACACCATATATTTT,CASRVTVGRGNTIYF
TRBJ2-7,TRBV19,NA,TRBD1,TGTGCCAGTAGTCCCGGACAGGGGCTCATCGCCTACGAGCAGTACTTC,CASSPGQGLIAYEQYF
TRBJ1-1,TRBV5-6,NA,NA,TGTGCCAGCAGCCTTCAGGGTCGTACTGAAGCTTTCTTT,CASSLQGRTEAFF
TRBJ1-5,TRBV21-1,NA,NA,TGTGCCAGCAGCAAACGGACAGGGCGACGACCTCATAGCAATCAGCCCCAGCATTTT,CASSKRTGRRPHSNQPQHF
TRBJ1-1,TRBV5-1,few,NA,TGCGCCAGCAGCGAAATCAGGGGAAACACTGAAGCTTTCTTT,CASSEIRGNTEAFF
TRBJ2-3,TRBV20-1,NA,NA,TGCAGTGCTAGCCGGGATACGCAGTATTTT,CSASRDTQYF
TRBJ1-4,TRBV27,NA,NA,TGTGCCAGCAGTTGGGGGGTTCAGGGTGAAAAACTGTTTTTT,CASSWGVQGEKLFF
TRBJ1-6,TRBV5-8,NA,NA,TGTGCCAGCAGCTGGGGTGGGGTCGAGCGGTCACCCCTCCACTTT,CASSWGGVERSPLHF
TRBJ1-1,TRBV3-1/TRBV3-2,NA,NA,TGTGCCAGCAGCCAGGTTTTGACAAACCCTGAAGCTTTCTTT,CASSQVLTNPEAFF
TRBJ1-2,TRBV19,NA,TRBD1,TGTGCCAGTAGTCCGCGACAGGGAAAGTATGGCTACACCTTC,CASSPRQGKYGYTF
TRBJ2-7,TRBV28,NA,NA,TGTGCCAGCTTGGGGGTAGCGGATTCCTACGAGCAGTACTTC,CASLGVADSYEQYF
TRBJ2-3,TRBV3-1/TRBV3-2,NA,NA,TGTGCCAGCAGACTTACTAAGGGCACAGATACGCAGTATTTT,CASRLTKGTDTQYF
TRBJ2-7,TRBV4-2,NA,TRBD2,TGTGCCAGCAGCCCGTGGGGTGGTACCGGGAGGGCCCGCGAGCAGTACTTC,CASSPWGGTGRAREQYF
TRBJ2-2,TRBV2,NA,NA,TGTGCCAGCACTCCACTCTGGAGCAGCGGCGGGGAGCTGTTTTTT,CASTPLWSSGGELFF
TRBJ1-2,TRBV6-1,NA,NA,TGTGCCAGCAGTGACAGGGGAAGAGCGGATGGCTACACCTTC,CASSDRGRADGYTF
TRBJ1-5,TRBV20-1,NA,NA,TGCAGTGCTAGTTGGGGGCTAAGAGGTAGCAATCAGCCCCAGCATTTT,CSASWGLRGSNQPQHF
TRBJ2-1,TRBV12-3/TRBV12-4,NA,NA,TGTGCCAGCAGTCCGAATAGCCACAATGAGCAGTTCTTC,CASSPNSHNEQFF
TRBJ2-6,TRBV9,once,NA,TGTGCCAGCAGCGTAGCGCCCGGCTCTGGGGCCAACGTCCTGACTTTC,CASSVAPGSGANVLTF
TRBJ1-1,TRBV2,few,NA,TGTGCCAGCAGGGAGTTCACAGGGTTGGCTGAAGCTTTCTTT,CASREFTGLAEAFF
TRBJ1-1,TRBV6-5,NA,NA,TGTGCCAGCAGTTACTCGGCGGGTTTCACTGAAGCTTTCTTT,CASSYSAGFTEAFF
TRBJ2-2,TRBV21-1,NA,NA,TGTGCCAGCAGCAGACAGGGAATCCGTTGGACCGGGGAGCTGTTTTTT,CASSRQGIRWTGELFF
TRBJ1-2,TRBV12-2,few,NA,TGTGCAAGTTCCCAAGAGAGGTGGGATGGCTACACCTTC,CASSQERWDGYTF
TRBJ2-2,TRBV24-1,NA,NA,TGTGCCACCCTAGATAGCGGTCTCGGGGAGCTGTTTTTT,CATLDSGLGELFF
TRBJ1-1,TRBV29-1,NA,NA,TGCAGCGTTGAGGCAGGTAACATGAACACTGAAGCTTTCTTT,CSVEAGNMNTEAFF
TRBJ2-1,TRBV14,NA,TRBD1,TGTGCCAGCGGACGACAGGGGGCGCAACGAGAGCAGTTCTTC,CASGRQGAQREQFF